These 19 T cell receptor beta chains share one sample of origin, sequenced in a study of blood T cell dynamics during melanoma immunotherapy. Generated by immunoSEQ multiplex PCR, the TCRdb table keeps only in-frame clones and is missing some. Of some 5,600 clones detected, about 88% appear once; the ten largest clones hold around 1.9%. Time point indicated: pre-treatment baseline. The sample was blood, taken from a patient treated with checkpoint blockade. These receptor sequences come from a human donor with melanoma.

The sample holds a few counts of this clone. This CDR3 reads CAPPTDTSNQPQHF. DNA for the CDR3: TGTGCCCCCCCTACGGACACTAGCAATCAGCCCCAGCATTTT. The V and J genes are TRBV2 and TRBJ1-5; D is possibly TRBD1 (5 bases). V dropped 11 bases and J dropped 0 bases, with 14 bases sitting between them. CDR3 size: 14 residues. Looked up from germline, CDR1 is SNHLY and CDR2 is FYNNEI. The variable domain in full, with the rest retrieved from reference TRBV2 and TRBJ1-5, is EPEVTQTPSHQVTQMGQEVILRCVPISNHLYFYWYRQILGQKVEFLVSFYNNEISEKSEIFDDQFSVERPDGSNFTLKIRSTKLEDSAMYFCAPPTDTSNQPQHFGDGTRLSIL.

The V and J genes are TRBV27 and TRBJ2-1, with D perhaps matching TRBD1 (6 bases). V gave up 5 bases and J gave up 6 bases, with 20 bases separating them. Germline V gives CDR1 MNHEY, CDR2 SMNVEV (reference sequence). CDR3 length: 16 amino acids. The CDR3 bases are TGTGCCAGCAGTAAGTTCGGGCAGGGGTCACTCAATGAGCAGTTCTTC. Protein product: CASSKFGQGSLNEQFF.

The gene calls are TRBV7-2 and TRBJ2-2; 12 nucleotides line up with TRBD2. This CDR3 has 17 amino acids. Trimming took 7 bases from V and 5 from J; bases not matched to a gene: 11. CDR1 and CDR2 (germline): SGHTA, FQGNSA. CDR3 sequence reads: CASTPQLAGGGTGELFF. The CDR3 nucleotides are TGTGCCAGCACCCCCCAACTAGCGGGGGGTGGTACCGGGGAGCTGTTTTTT.

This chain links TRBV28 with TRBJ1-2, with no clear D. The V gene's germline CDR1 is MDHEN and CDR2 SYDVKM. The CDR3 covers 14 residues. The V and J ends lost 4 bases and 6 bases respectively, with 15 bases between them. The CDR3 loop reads CASSYLTGENGYTF. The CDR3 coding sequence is TGTGCCAGCAGTTACTTGACGGGAGAGAATGGCTACACCTTC.

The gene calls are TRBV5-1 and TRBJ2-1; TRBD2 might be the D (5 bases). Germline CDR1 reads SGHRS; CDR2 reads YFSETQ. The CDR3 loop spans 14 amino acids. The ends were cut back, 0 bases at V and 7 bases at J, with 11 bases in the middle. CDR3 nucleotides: TGCGCCAGCAGCTTGGTACCGGGGTTGAATGAGCAGTTCTTC. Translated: CASSLVPGLNEQFF.

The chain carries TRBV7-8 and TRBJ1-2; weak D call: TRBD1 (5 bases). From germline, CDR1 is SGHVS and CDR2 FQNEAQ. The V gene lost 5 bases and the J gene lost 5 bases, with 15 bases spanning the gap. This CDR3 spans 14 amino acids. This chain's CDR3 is CASSLGTLNYGYTF. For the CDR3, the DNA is TGTGCCAGCAGCCTCGGGACTTTAAATTATGGCTACACCTTC. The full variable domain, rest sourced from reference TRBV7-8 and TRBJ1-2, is GAGVSQSPRYKVAKRGQDVALRCDPISGHVSLFWYQQALGQGPEFLTYFQNEAQLDKSGLPSDRFFAERPEGSVSTLKIQRTQQEDSAVYLCASSLGTLNYGYTFGSGTRLTVV.

CDR3 DNA: TGTGCCAGCAGCTCATCCGGGACGCCTAACAATGAGCAGTTCTTC. It is translated as CASSSSGTPNNEQFF. The chain is built from TRBV9 and TRBJ2-1; D is perhaps TRBD1 or TRBD2 (5 bases each). CDR1 SGDLS and CDR2 YYNGEE come from the germline V gene. This CDR3 is 15 amino acids long. The V and J ends lost 4 bases and 5 bases respectively, with 16 bases between them.

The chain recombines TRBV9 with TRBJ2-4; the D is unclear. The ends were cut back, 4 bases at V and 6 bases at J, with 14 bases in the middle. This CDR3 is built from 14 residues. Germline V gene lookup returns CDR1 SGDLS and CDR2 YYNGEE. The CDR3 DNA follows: TGTGCCAGCAGCCCCCGACCGGATTCAAACATTCAGTACTTC. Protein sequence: CASSPRPDSNIQYF.

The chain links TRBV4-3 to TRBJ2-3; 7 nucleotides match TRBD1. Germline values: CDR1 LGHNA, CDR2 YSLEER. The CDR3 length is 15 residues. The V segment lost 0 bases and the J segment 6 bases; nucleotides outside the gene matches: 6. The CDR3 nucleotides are TGCGCCAGCAGCCAAGATACAGGGGCTGGGGATACGCAGTATTTT. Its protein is CASSQDTGAGDTQYF.

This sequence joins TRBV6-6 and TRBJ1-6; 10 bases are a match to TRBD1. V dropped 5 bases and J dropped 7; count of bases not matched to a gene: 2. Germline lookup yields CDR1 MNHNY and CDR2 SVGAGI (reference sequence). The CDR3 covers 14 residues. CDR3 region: CASSQTGGNSPLHF. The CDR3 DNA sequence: TGTGCCAGCAGTCAGACAGGGGGCAATTCACCCCTCCACTTT.

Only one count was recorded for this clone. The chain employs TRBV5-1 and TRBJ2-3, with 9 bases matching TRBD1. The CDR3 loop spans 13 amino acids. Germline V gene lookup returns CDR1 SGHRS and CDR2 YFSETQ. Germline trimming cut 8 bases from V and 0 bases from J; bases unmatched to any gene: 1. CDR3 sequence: CASGTGSTDTQYF. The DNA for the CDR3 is TGCGCCAGTGGGACAGGGAGCACAGATACGCAGTATTTT.

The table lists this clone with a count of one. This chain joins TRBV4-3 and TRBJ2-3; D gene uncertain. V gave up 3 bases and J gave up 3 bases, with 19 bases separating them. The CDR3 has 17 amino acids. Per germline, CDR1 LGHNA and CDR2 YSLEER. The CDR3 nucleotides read TGCGCCAGCAGCCACCTTTATCTAGTTGAACAGACAGATACGCAGTATTTT. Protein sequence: CASSHLYLVEQTDTQYF.

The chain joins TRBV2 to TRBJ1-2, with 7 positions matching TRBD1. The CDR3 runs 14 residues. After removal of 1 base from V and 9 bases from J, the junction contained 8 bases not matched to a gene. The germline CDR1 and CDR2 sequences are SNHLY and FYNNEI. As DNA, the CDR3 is TGTGCCAGCAGTGAAGAGGCAGGGGGGCGTAGCTACACCTTC. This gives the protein CASSEEAGGRSYTF.

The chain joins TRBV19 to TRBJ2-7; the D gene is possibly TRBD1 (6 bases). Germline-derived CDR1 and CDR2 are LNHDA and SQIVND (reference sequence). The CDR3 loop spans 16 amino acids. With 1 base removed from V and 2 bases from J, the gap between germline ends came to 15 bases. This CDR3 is CASSIVGTMKPYEQYF. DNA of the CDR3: TGTGCCAGTAGTATAGTAGGGACAATGAAACCCTACGAGCAGTACTTC.

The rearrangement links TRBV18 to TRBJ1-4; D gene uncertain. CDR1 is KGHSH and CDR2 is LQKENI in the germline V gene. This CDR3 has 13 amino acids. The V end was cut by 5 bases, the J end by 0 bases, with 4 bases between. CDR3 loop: CASSGATNEKLFF. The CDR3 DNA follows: TGTGCCAGCTCAGGAGCAACTAATGAAAAACTGTTTTTT.

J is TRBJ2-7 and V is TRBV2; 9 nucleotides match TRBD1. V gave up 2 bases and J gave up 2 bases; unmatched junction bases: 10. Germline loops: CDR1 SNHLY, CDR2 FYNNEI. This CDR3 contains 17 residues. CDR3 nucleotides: TGTGCCAGCAGTGAAAATCAAGGGACAGGGAGGCCCTACGAGCAGTACTTC. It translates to CASSENQGTGRPYEQYF.

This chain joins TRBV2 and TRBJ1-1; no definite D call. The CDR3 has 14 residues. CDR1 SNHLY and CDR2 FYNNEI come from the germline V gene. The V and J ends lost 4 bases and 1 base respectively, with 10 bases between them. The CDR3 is CASSAYWKNTEAFF. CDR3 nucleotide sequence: TGTGCCAGCAGTGCATACTGGAAGAACACTGAAGCTTTCTTT. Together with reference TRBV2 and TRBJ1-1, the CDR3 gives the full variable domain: EPEVTQTPSHQVTQMGQEVILRCVPISNHLYFYWYRQILGQKVEFLVSFYNNEISEKSEIFDDQFSVERPDGSNFTLKIRSTKLEDSAMYFCASSAYWKNTEAFFGQGTRLTVV.

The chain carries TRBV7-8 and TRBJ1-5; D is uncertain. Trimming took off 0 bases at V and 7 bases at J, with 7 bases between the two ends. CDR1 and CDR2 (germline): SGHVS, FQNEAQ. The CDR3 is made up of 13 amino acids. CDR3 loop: CASSLAARQPQHF. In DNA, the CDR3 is TGTGCCAGCAGCTTAGCGGCGCGGCAGCCCCAGCATTTT.

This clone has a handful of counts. The CDR3: CASTSTENTEAFF. The CDR3, as DNA: TGTGCCAGTACCTCGACAGAGAACACTGAAGCTTTCTTT. This chain connects TRBV19 to TRBJ1-1; D possibly corresponds to TRBD1 (5 bases). Germline V gives CDR1 LNHDA, CDR2 SQIVND (reference sequence). The CDR3 sequence is 13 residues long. V gave up 7 bases and J gave up 1 base, with 10 bases separating them.